These 22 T cell receptor beta chains came from one sample sequenced in a study of blood T cells in healthy people across ages. A second PCR of roughly 7 to 11 cycles used a sample-barcoded 5' primer and a J-beta primer mix. Via MiXCR, TCRdb re-called the 5' RACE reads, giving one row per CDR3 protein. Of about 1,500,000 distinct CDR3 sequences detected, 42% appear once; the ten largest clones hold 7.9%. Sequencing input: blood. Receptor source: a young woman in good health.

The chain carries TRBV12-3 or TRBV12-4 and TRBJ2-3; no firm D call. V was clipped by 5 bases and J by 4 bases, with 13 bases between them. The CDR3 is 14 amino acids. The chain's CDR3 is CASSDGPAPDTQYF. CDR3 nucleotides: TGTGCCAGCAGTGACGGTCCGGCCCCAGATACGCAGTATTTT.

There are a few counts of this clonotype. The chain uses TRBV2 and TRBJ1-6; D may be TRBD1 (5 bases). Looked up from germline, CDR1 is SNHLY and CDR2 is FYNNEI. Trimming left V 10 bases short and J 5 bases short, with 12 bases between. The CDR3 extends over 13 amino acids. The CDR3 coding sequence is TGTGCCAAGGGCGGGACCAATAATTCACCCCTCCACTTT. It specifies CAKGGTNNSPLHF.

The chain carries TRBV24-1 and TRBJ1-2; D not certain. The V gene's germline CDR1 is KGHDR and CDR2 SFDVKD. Trimming cost V 5 bases and J 8 bases, with 11 bases left between them. This CDR3 contains 12 residues. In DNA form, the CDR3 reads TGTGCCACCAGTGCCCCGGCGGGAGGCTACACCTTC. Protein: CATSAPAGGYTF.

This clonotype came up a few times. This chain connects TRBV2 to TRBJ2-3, with TRBD1 identical over 8 bases. This CDR3 spans 17 amino acids. The germline gives CDR1 SNHLY, CDR2 FYNNEI. V lost 7 bases and J lost 1; bases outside the gene matches: 13. The CDR3 is CASTSETGVRGTDTQYF. The CDR3 nucleotides are TGTGCCAGCACCTCGGAGACAGGGGTGAGGGGCACAGATACGCAGTATTTT.

The J gene is TRBJ2-7, the V gene TRBV5-1, with a tentative D call TRBD2 (5 bases). V lost 0 bases and J 6 bases, leaving 13 bases between the germline ends. This CDR3 region has 14 residues. The germline V gene encodes CDR1 SGHRS and CDR2 YFSETQ. The CDR3 region is CASSLDPGKGEQYF. CDR3 coding DNA: TGCGCCAGCAGCTTGGACCCCGGGAAGGGCGAGCAGTACTTC.

This clonotype was counted once. The chain joins TRBV12-3 or TRBV12-4 to TRBJ2-6; D is undetermined. The CDR3 runs 12 residues. Trimming took 8 bases from V and 4 from J, leaving 6 bases between them. The CDR3 DNA follows: TGTGCCAGCCAAGGGGGGGCCAACGTCCTGACTTTC. Translation: CASQGGANVLTF.

The V call is TRBV6-5, the J call TRBJ2-7; maybe TRBD1 (6 bases). The V end lost 5 bases, the J end lost 2 bases, and 16 bases lay between the germline ends. The CDR3 loop spans 15 amino acids. Per the germline V gene, CDR1 is MNHEY and CDR2 is SVGAGI. The CDR3 DNA is TGTGCCAGCAGTCGGTCGGACAGAGGCCCCTACGAGCAGTACTTC. This sequence encodes CASSRSDRGPYEQYF.

CDR3 loop: CASRGGYSYNEQYF. CDR3 bases: TGTGCCAGCAGGGGGGGTTACTCCTACAATGAGCAGTACTTC. The rearrangement links TRBV25-1 to TRBJ2-1; possible D gene TRBD2, 6 bases. The end of the DNA aligns better with TRBJ2-7, so the J call may be wrong. The CDR3 has 14 amino acids. Germline V gene sequence: CDR1 MGHDK, CDR2 SYGVNS.

V gene TRBV2 combines with J gene TRBJ2-7, with D uncertain. The germline V and J ends were trimmed by 2 bases and 0 bases, with 5 bases remaining between them. This CDR3 region has 13 residues. The germline CDR1 and CDR2 sequences are SNHLY and FYNNEI. The CDR3 spells CASSEPNSYEQYF. In DNA form, the CDR3 reads TGTGCCAGCAGTGAACCGAACTCCTACGAGCAGTACTTC.

V and J are TRBV25-1 and TRBJ2-1; no firm D call. With 6 bases removed from V and 2 bases from J, the gap between germline ends came to 8 bases. The CDR3 runs to 13 residues. Germline V gene sequence: CDR1 MGHDK, CDR2 SYGVNS. The CDR3: CASRDGPYNEQFF. Written as DNA, the CDR3 is TGTGCCAGCAGGGACGGTCCCTACAATGAGCAGTTCTTC. Combining the CDR3 with reference TRBV25-1 and TRBJ2-1 gives the whole variable domain EADIYQTPRYLVIGTGKKITLECSQTMGHDKMYWYQQDPGMELHLIHYSYGVNSTEKGDLSSESTVSRIRTEHFPLTLESARPSHTSQYLCASRDGPYNEQFFGPGTRLTVL.

The chain uses TRBV20-1 and TRBJ2-5, with TRBD1 matching over 8 bases. Per the germline V gene, CDR1 is DFQATT and CDR2 is SNEGSKA (reference sequence). V shed 6 bases, J shed 4 bases, and the junction held 16 bases outside the gene matches. The CDR3 contains 16 residues. The CDR3 is CSAKSNRGFSGETQYF. In DNA, the CDR3 is TGCAGTGCCAAGAGCAACAGGGGGTTTTCAGGAGAGACCCAGTACTTC.

The chain joins TRBV5-5 to TRBJ1-4; 9 bases are a match to TRBD1. Per germline, CDR1 SGHKS and CDR2 YYEKEE (reference sequence). This CDR3 has 14 residues. With V trimmed by 4 bases and J by 6 bases, 4 bases remained unmatched. The CDR3 sequence is CASSATGGDEKLFF. CDR3 in DNA: TGTGCCAGCAGCGCGACAGGGGGAGATGAAAAACTGTTTTTT.

On this clonotype: This sequence may be a read error, since a much larger clone differs from it by one base. The chain employs TRBV5-1 and TRBJ1-5; D perhaps matches TRBD1 (5 bases). Germline V CDR1 and CDR2: SGHRS, YFSETQ. There are 16 residues in the CDR3. The CDR3 sequence is CASSLGGSYSKQPQHF. CDR3 DNA sequence: TGCGCCAGCAGCTTGGGGGGGTCCTATAGCAAGCAGCCCCAGCATTTT.

This clonotype was observed a handful of times. The rearrangement links TRBV4-1 to TRBJ2-5; 9 bases map to TRBD2. With the DNA end fitting TRBJ2-4 better, the J assignment may be wrong. CDR3 length: 16 residues. Per germline, CDR1 MGHRA and CDR2 YSYEKL. Here the CDR3 DNA reads TGCGCCAGCAGCCAAGTGCTAGCGGGGAGATACGCCATTCAGTACTTC. It translates to CASSQVLAGRYAIQYF.

This chain links TRBV29-1 with TRBJ2-1, with 11 positions matching TRBD2. There are 17 residues in the CDR3. CDR1 is SQVTM and CDR2 is ANQGSEA in the germline V gene. With V trimmed by 2 bases and J by 0 bases, 6 bases remained unmatched. DNA of the CDR3: TGCAGCGTTGAACGGCTAGCGGGGGGTAGCTCCTACAATGAGCAGTTCTTC. Protein: CSVERLAGGSSYNEQFF.

This chain uses TRBV3-1 with TRBJ2-7; the D gene could be TRBD1 or TRBD2 (5 bases each). The CDR3 is made up of 15 amino acids. Trimming shortened V by 0 bases and J by 6 bases, and 15 bases separated the two germline ends. CDR1 and CDR2 from the germline V gene are LGHDT and YNNKEL (reference sequence). CDR3 protein: CASSQDSQGAFEQYF. As DNA, the CDR3 is TGTGCCAGCAGCCAAGATAGCCAGGGAGCGTTCGAGCAGTACTTC.

This sequence joins TRBV10-3 and TRBJ2-3; D might be TRBD1 (6 bases). The CDR3 runs to 13 residues. V lost 11 bases and J 4 bases, leaving 16 bases between the germline ends. Germline CDR1 is ENHRY and CDR2 is SYGVKD. DNA of the CDR3: TGTGCCGCCGAGGGGGTGGGTGCAGATACGCAGTATTTT. Protein product: CAAEGVGADTQYF.

This clonotype was recorded a few times. The V gene is TRBV15, the J gene TRBJ1-4; no clear D gene. CDR1 LNHNV and CDR2 YYDKDF come from the germline V gene (reference sequence). The CDR3 is 15 amino acids. Trimming cost V 0 bases and J 4 bases, with 9 bases left between them. The CDR3 sequence: CATSREDTDNEKLFF. In nucleotides, the CDR3 is TGTGCCACCAGCAGAGAAGACACTGATAATGAAAAACTGTTTTTT.

A few counts support this clonotype. The DNA for the CDR3 is TGCGCCAGCAGCCAAGAAGCGCGGGGGGGATACAATGAGCAGTTCTTC. As protein: CASSQEARGGYNEQFF. The rearrangement joins TRBV4-1 to TRBJ2-1; 9 nucleotides agree with TRBD2. This CDR3 spans 16 amino acids. The ends lost 0 bases at V and 4 bases at J; junction bases unmatched: 4. CDR1 and CDR2 (germline): MGHRA, YSYEKL.

The rearrangement joins TRBV14 to TRBJ2-1; D possibly corresponds to TRBD2 (5 bases). V lost 3 bases and J lost 4, with 10 bases in between. CDR1 SGHDN and CDR2 FVKESK come from the germline V gene. This CDR3 is 14 amino acids long. The CDR3 sequence: CASSHLRAYNEQFF. CDR3 DNA: TGTGCCAGCAGCCATCTGCGGGCTTACAATGAGCAGTTCTTC.

The chain's CDR3 is CASSWDRRTSEQYF. The CDR3 nucleotides read TGCGCCAGCAGCTGGGACAGGAGGACCAGCGAGCAGTACTTC. This chain links TRBV5-1 with TRBJ2-7, with TRBD1 matching over 8 bases. Germline loops: CDR1 SGHRS, CDR2 YFSETQ. CDR3 length: 14 residues. The J segment lost 6 bases and the V segment lost 3 bases, leaving 8 bases of the junction unmatched. Complete variable domain (other parts from reference TRBV5-1 and TRBJ2-7): KAGVTQTPRYLIKTRGQQVTLSCSPISGHRSVSWYQQTPGQGLQFLFEYFSETQRNKGNFPGRFSGRQFSNSRSEMNVSTLELGDSALYLCASSWDRRTSEQYFGPGTRLTVT.

The V gene is TRBV7-8, the J gene TRBJ1-2; D perhaps matches TRBD1 (6 bases). V was trimmed by 5 bases and J by 2 bases, leaving 24 bases between them. CDR1 and CDR2 from the germline V gene are SGHVS and FQNEAQ. CDR3 length equals 18 residues. The CDR3 DNA reads as TGTGCCAGCAGCGCTCCCCGCCGGACAGCCGAAGACAACTATGGCTACACCTTC. Amino acid sequence: CASSAPRRTAEDNYGYTF.